This TCR beta chain was found in a study of blood T cell repertoires in COVID-19. Whole-study context: T cells, B-cell-depleted T cells, or PBMCs supplied cDNA or gDNA.

Profiling relied on immunoSEQ multiplex PCR, and the TCRdb table lists in-frame clones only, not all of them. The profile shows roughly 11,000 clones, 82% of them singletons. The CDR3 length is 18 residues. V was clipped by 1 base and J by 3 bases; unmatched bases: 11. CDR1 and CDR2 (germline): SEHNR, FQNEAQ (reference sequence). The sequenced material came from peripheral blood. This TCR derives from a human donor in a cohort sampled during active COVID-19. The chain carries TRBV7-9 and TRBJ2-3; 9 nucleotides match TRBD1. The CDR3 region has the DNA TGTGCCAGCAGCTTAGGTGAAGGGACAGGGTATTGGACAGATACGCAGTATTTT. Translation gives CASSLGEGTGYWTDTQYF.